The sequence of this T cell receptor (beta chain) was determined in a study of vaccination and CD4 T cells after COVID-19. As concerns this clonotype: Antigen specificity is unknown.

Cultured CD4+ T cell DNA was sequenced using the Oncomine TCR Beta short-read assay. One entry per CDR3 protein, called by TCRdb with MiXCR from the PCR reads. The table has 15,000 to 20,000 distinct CDR3 sequences, 45% to 50% seen once. Specified treatment: approximately 10-day PBMC culture with coronavirus spike peptide pools or control peptides (ViraFEST assay). Per the germline V gene, CDR1 is SGHTA and CDR2 is FQGNSA. The CDR3 totals 14 residues. V was shortened by 4 bases and J by 0 bases, with 10 bases between the two germline ends. The receptor's source is a human donor who received a COVID-19 vaccine. The J gene is TRBJ2-7, the V gene TRBV7-2; D gene unclear. The material sequenced was CD4+ T cells from blood, cultured in vitro, taken before SARS-CoV-2 vaccination. In nucleotides, the CDR3 is TGTGCCAGCAGCTCCCCTGACACCTCCTACGAGCAGTACTTC. Residues: CASSSPDTSYEQYF.